This TCR beta chain was sequenced for a study of blood T cell repertoires in COVID-19 (dated by TCRdb to about 2020). In the study overall: The collaborator samples originated in the United States, Italy and Spain and spanned the acute and convalescent phases of COVID-19. The prospective study material was composed of cDNA or gDNA derived from T cells, B-cell-depleted T cells, or PBMCs. Nearly every sample came with metadata listing a de-identified subject ID, COVID-19 status, age in years and sex. The repertoires were made available in a free public database intended to serve as a resource for research on the immune response to SARS-CoV-2. Samples came from the ongoing ImmuneRACE study (first 160 participants) plus 1,254 subjects from 6 global collaborators. Subjects who had been exposed to COVID-19, were actively infected with it, or had recovered from it provided the deeply sampled blood TCRbeta repertoires that made up the dataset. Where HLA class I and class II types were available, the types were taken from metadata supplied by the sample provider, not from assay-based typing. General conclusions and limits of the study: Clinical and demographic metadata were provided uncurated, with the amount varying by source and participant.

This clone was counted a few times. Its cognate antigen has yet to be identified. Qualities for individual bases were not recorded, and no much larger clone is one base off. Each collaborating institution followed its own protocols to collect whole blood in K2EDTA tubes. For TCRbeta analysis, collaborator samples were shipped as frozen whole blood, as isolated PBMCs, or as DNA extracted from either sample type. A distance of 6 bases separates the germline ends of V and J, which lose 3 bases and 4 bases respectively. The CDR3 numbers 11 residues from cysteine through phenylalanine. Just CDR3 DNA is preserved here, 33 bases in frame from base 1. Per the germline V gene (reference sequence), GTSNPN is the CDR1 and SVGIG is the CDR2. The immunoSEQ Assay, a bias-controlled multiplex PCR, was used to amplify TCRbeta CDR3 regions from genomic DNA. The study's own analysis went as follows. The number of nucleated cells in each sample was estimated from the amplification of reference gene primers within the assay. To quantify the absolute abundance of each unique TCRbeta CDR3 rearrangement, sequence reads were collapsed and filtered. For each sample, productive Simpson clonality was calculated as the square root of Simpson's diversity index across productive rearrangements. In its TCRdb copy, this immuneACCESS table keeps in-frame sequences only and misses some clones. Where compared with another copy, unresolved V genes explain less than half of these, and the others have no known cause. V and J calls plus clone size are reproduced from that table; the DNA served to infer D and trimming. The table for this sample lists 75,000 to 95,000 clones; approximately 88% of them were counted only once. The biggest ten clones account for 4.5% to 7% of the sample.

Sequencing input: peripheral blood. This TCR derives from a man aged 45-65 years with active COVID-19. The sequence is built from TRBV30 and TRBJ1-1; the D gene is perhaps TRBD1, from 6 matching bases. The nucleotide sequence is given as TGTGCCTGGAGGACAGGCACTGAAGCTTTCTTT. It translates as CAWRTGTEAFF.